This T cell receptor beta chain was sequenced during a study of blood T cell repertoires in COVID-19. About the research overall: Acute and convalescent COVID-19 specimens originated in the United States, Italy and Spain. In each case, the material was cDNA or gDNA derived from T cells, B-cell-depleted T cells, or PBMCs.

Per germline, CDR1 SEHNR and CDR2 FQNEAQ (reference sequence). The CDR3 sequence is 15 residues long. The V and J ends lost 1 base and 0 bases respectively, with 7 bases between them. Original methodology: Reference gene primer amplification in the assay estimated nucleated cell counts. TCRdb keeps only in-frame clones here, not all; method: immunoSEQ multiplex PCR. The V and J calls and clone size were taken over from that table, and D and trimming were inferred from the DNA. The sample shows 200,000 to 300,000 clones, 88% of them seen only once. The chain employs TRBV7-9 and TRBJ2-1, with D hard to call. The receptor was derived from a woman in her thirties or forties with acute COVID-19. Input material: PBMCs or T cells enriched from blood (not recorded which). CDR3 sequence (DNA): TGTGCCAGCAGCTTAGGCGAGAGCTCCTACAATGAGCAGTTCTTC. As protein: CASSLGESSYNEQFF. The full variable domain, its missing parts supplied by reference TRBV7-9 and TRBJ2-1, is DTGVSQNPRHKITKRGQNVTFRCDPISEHNRLYWYRQTLGQGPEFLTYFQNEAQLEKSRLLSDRFSAERPKGSFSTLEIQRTEQGDSAMYLCASSLGESSYNEQFFGPGTRLTVL.